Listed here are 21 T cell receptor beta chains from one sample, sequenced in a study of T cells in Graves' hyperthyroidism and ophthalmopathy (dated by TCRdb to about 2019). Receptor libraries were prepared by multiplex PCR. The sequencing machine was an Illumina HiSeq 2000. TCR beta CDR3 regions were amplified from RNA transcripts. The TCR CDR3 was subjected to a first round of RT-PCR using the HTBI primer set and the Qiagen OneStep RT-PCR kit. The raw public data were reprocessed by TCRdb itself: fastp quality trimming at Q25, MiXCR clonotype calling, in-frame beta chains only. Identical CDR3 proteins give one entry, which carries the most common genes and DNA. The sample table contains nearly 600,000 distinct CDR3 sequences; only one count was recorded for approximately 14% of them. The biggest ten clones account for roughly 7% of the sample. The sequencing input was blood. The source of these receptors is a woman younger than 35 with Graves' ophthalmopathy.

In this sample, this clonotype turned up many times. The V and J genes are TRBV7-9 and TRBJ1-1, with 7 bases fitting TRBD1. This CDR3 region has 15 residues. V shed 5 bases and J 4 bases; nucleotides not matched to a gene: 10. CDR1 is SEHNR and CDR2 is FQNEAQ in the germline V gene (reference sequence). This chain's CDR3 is CASSVERGQITEAFF. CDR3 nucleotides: TGTGCCAGCAGCGTAGAGAGGGGGCAAATCACTGAAGCTTTCTTT.

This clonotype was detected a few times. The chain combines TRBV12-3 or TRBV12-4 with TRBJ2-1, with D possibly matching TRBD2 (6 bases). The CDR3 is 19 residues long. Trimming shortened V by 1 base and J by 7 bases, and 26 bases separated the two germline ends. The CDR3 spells CASSLVFADLARDRNEQFF. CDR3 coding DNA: TGTGCCAGCAGTTTAGTATTCGCTGACCTAGCGAGAGACAGAAATGAGCAGTTCTTC.

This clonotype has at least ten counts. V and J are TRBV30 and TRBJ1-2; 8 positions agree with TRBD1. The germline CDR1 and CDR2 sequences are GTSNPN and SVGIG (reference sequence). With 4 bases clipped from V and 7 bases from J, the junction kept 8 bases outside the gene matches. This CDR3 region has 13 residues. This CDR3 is CAWIYDRGGGYTF. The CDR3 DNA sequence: TGTGCCTGGATATATGACAGGGGTGGTGGCTACACCTTC.

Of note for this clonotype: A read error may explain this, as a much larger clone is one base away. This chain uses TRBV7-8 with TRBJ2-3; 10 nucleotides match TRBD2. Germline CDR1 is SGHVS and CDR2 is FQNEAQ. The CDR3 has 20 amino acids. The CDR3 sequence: CASSLRFVKREGPQADMQYF. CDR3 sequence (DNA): TGTGCCAGCAGCTTACGGTTTGTTAAGCGGGAGGGCCCCCAGGCAGATATGCAGTATTTT.

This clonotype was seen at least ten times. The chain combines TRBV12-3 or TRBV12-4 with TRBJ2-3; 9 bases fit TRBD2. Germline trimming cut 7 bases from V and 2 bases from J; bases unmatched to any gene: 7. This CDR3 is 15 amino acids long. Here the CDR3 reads CASTPRTSVTDTQYF. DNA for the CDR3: TGTGCCAGCACCCCCCGGACTAGCGTCACAGATACGCAGTATTTT.

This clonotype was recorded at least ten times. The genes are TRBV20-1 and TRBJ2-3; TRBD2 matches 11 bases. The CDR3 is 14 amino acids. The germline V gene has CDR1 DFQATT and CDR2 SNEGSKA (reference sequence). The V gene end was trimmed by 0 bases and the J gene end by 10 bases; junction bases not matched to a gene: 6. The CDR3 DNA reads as TGCAGTGCTAGAGAAGAGGGTAGCGGGAGGGCGCAGTATTTT. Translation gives CSAREEGSGRAQYF.

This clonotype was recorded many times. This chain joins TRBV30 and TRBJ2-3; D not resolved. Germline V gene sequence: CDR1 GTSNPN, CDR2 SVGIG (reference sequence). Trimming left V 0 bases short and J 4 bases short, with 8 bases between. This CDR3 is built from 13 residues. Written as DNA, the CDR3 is TGTGCCTGGAGTGTACGACCCGCAGATACGCAGTATTTT. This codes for CAWSVRPADTQYF.

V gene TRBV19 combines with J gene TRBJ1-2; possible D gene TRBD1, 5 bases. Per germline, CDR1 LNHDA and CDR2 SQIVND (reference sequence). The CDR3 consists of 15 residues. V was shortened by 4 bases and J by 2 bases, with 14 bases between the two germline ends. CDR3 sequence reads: CASSKGAGLNYGYTF. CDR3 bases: TGTGCCAGTAGTAAAGGGGCAGGGCTAAACTATGGCTACACCTTC. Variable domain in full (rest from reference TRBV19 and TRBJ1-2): DGGITQSPKYLFRKEGQNVTLSCEQNLNHDAMYWYRQDPGQGLRLIYYSQIVNDFQKGDIAEGYSVSREKKESFPLTVTSAQKNPTAFYLCASSKGAGLNYGYTFGSGTRLTVV.

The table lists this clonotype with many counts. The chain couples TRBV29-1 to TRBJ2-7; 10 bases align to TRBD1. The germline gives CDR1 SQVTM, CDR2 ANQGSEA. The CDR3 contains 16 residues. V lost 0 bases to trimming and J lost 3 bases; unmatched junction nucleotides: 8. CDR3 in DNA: TGCAGCGTTGAAGATATCCGGGACAGGGGTAACTACGAGCAGTACTTC. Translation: CSVEDIRDRGNYEQYF.

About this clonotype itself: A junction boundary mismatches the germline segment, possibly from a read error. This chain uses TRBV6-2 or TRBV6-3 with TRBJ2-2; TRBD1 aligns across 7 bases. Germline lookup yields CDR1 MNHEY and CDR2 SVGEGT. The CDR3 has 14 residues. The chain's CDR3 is CASRDSPNIGELFF. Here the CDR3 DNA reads TGTGCCAGCCGGGACAGCCCGAACATCGGGGAGCTGTTTTTT.

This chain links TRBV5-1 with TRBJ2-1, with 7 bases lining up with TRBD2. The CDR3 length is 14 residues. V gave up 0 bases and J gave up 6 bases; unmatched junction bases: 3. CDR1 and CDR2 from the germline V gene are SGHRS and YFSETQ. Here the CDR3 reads CASSLGAGPNEQFF. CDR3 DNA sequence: TGCGCCAGCAGCTTGGGAGCGGGGCCCAATGAGCAGTTCTTC.

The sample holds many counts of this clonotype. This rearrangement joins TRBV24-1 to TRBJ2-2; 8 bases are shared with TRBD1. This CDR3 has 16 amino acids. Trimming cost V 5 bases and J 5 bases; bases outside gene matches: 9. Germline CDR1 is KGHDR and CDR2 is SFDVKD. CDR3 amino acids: CATSAPRTGTTGELFF. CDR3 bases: TGTGCCACCAGTGCCCCTAGGACAGGGACGACCGGGGAGCTGTTTTTT.

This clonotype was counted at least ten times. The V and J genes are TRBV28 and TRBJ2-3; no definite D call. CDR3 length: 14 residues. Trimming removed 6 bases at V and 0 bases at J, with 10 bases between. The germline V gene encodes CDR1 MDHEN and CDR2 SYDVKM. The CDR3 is CASSGSPSTDTQYF. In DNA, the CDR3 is TGTGCCAGCAGCGGAAGTCCTAGCACAGATACGCAGTATTTT.

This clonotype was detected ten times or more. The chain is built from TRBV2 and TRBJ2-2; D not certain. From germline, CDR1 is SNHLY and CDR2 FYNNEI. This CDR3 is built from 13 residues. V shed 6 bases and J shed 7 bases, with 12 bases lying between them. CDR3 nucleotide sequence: TGTGCCAGCAGGGCCGAGCGTATCGGGGAGCTGTTTTTT. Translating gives CASRAERIGELFF. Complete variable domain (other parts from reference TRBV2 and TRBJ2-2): EPEVTQTPSHQVTQMGQEVILRCVPISNHLYFYWYRQILGQKVEFLVSFYNNEISEKSEIFDDQFSVERPDGSNFTLKIRSTKLEDSAMYFCASRAERIGELFFGEGSRLTVL.

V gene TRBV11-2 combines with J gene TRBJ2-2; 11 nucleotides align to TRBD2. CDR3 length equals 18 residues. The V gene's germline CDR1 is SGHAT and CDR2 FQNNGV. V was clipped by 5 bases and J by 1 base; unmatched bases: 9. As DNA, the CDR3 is TGTGCCAGCAGCCCTAGTCCCGGGACTAGCGGGAACACCGGGGAGCTGTTTTTT. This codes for CASSPSPGTSGNTGELFF.

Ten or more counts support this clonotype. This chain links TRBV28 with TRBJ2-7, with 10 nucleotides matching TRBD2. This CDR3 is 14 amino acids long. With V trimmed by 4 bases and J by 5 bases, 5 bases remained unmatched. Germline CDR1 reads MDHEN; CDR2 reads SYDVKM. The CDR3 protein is CASSYGTSVNEQYF. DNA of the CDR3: TGTGCCAGCAGTTACGGGACTAGCGTAAACGAGCAGTACTTC.

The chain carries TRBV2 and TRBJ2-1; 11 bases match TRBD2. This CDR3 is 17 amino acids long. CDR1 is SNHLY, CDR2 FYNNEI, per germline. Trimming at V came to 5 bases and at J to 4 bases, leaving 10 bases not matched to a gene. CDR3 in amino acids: CASSPPPGTSGYNEQFF. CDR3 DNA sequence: TGTGCCAGCAGTCCTCCCCCCGGGACTAGCGGATACAATGAGCAGTTCTTC.

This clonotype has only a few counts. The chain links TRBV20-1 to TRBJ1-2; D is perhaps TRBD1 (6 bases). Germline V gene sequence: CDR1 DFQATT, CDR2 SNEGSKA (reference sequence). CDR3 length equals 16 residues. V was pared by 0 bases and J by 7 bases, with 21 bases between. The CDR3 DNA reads TGCAGTGCTAGAGATGGGGGGCGGGGGGGGGGAGTTGGCTACACCTTC. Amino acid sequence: CSARDGGRGGGVGYTF.

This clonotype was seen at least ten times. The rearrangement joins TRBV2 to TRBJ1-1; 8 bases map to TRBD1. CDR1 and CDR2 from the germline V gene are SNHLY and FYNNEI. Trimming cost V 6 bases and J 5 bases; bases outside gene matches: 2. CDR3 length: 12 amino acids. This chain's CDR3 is CASRQGVTEAFF. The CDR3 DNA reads TGTGCCAGCAGACAGGGGGTTACTGAAGCTTTCTTT.

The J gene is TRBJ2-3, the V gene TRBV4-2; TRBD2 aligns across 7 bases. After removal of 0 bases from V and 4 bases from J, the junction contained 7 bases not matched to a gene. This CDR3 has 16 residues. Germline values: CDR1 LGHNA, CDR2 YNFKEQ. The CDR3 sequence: CASSQEAGVSADTQYF. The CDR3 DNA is TGTGCCAGCAGCCAAGAGGCGGGAGTAAGTGCAGATACGCAGTATTTT.

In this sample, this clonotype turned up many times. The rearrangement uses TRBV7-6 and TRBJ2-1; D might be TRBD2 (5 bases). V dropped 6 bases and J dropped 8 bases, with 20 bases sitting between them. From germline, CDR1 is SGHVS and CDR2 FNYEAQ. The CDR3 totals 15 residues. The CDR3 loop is CASSSTLLPEDEQFF. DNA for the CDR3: TGTGCCAGCAGTTCAACCCTCCTTCCGGAGGATGAGCAGTTCTTC.